This is a list of T cell receptor beta chains from one sample in a study of neurological immune-mediated disorders. Via MiXCR, TCRdb re-called the 5' RACE reads, giving one row per CDR3 protein. Here the sample spans 60,000 to 85,000 distinct CDR3 sequences, approximately 4.6% being singletons. The sample taken for sequencing was PBMCs. The receptors originated from a woman in her 70s with multiple sclerosis. Both conserved end residues are part of each CDR3. The D gene is left open where the match is weak. The size entry is marked missing in some rows and otherwise reads once, few, many or a size class.

clone size	D gene	CDR3 length	V gene	J gene	CDR3 DNA	CDR3 protein
many	TRBD2	20	TRBV20-1	TRBJ2-3	TGCAGTGCTAGTAGGACTATGGGAGCTAGCGGGGGGACTAGCACAGATACGCAGTATTTT	CSASRTMGASGGTSTDTQYF
many	TRBD2	13	TRBV12-3/TRBV12-4	TRBJ2-4	TGTGCCAGCAGTATATCTAGCGGGAGCATTCAGTACTTC	CASSISSGSIQYF
few	TRBD1	12	TRBV6-6	TRBJ1-2	TGTGCCAGCAGTTCCGACAGGGTCGGCTACACCTTC	CASSSDRVGYTF
many	TRBD1	14	TRBV4-3	TRBJ2-7	TGCGCCAGCAGCCGACTACAGGGGGCTAGCGAGCAGTACTTC	CASSRLQGASEQYF
many	TRBD1	15	TRBV20-1	TRBJ2-3	TGCAGTGCTACCTTAGGACAGGGAAGTACAGATACGCAGTATTTT	CSATLGQGSTDTQYF
many	TRBD2	15	TRBV20-1	TRBJ2-7	TGCAGTGCTCCGAGACTAGCGGGAGAGAAATACGAGCAGTACTTC	CSAPRLAGEKYEQYF
few	-	12	TRBV4-1	TRBJ1-2	TGCGACAGCAGCAGACCGGCCTCTGGCTACACCTTC	CDSSRPASGYTF
-	TRBD1	14	TRBV11-2	TRBJ2-1	TGTGCCAGCAGCTTAGACCCACAGGGGAATGAGCAGTTCTTC	CASSLDPQGNEQFF
many	-	16	TRBV12-3/TRBV12-4	TRBJ1-4	TGTGCCAGCAGAAGCGGGACTCTTGCAACTAATGAAAAACTGTTTTTT	CASRSGTLATNEKLFF
many	-	12	TRBV20-1	TRBJ2-2	TGCAGTGCTAGATTCCAGGGAGAGGAGCTGTTTTTT	CSARFQGEELFF
many	TRBD2	16	TRBV6-2/TRBV6-3	TRBJ2-7	TGTGCCAGCAGAAGGACTAGCGGAAACACATACTACGAGCAGTACTTC	CASRRTSGNTYYEQYF
many	TRBD2	13	TRBV20-1	TRBJ2-7	TGCAGTGCCAGACTAGCGGGAGTGCGAGAGCAGTACTTC	CSARLAGVREQYF
many	-	12	TRBV7-6	TRBJ2-2	TGTGCCAGCAGCCGTTCGACCGGGGAGCTGTTTTTT	CASSRSTGELFF
many	-	15	TRBV5-1	TRBJ1-2	TGCGCCAGCAGCCCGATATCAACAGAGAACTATGGCTACACCTTC	CASSPISTENYGYTF
many	TRBD1	12	TRBV29-1	TRBJ2-2	TGCAGCGTTTTAGGGGGCATCGGGGAGCTGTTTTTT	CSVLGGIGELFF
few	-	14	TRBV6-6	TRBJ1-1	TGTGCCAGCAGTTTGGCAGGGGTAAACACTGAAGCTTTCTTT	CASSLAGVNTEAFF
-	TRBD2	14	TRBV19	TRBJ2-7	TGTGCCAGTAGTATTCTCGCGGGAGTAGGGGAGCAGTACTTC	CASSILAGVGEQYF
many	TRBD1	18	TRBV20-1	TRBJ2-1	TGCAGTGCTAGAGATCCCCATAGCCGACAGGGGGCGAAGAATGAGCAGTTCTTC	CSARDPHSRQGAKNEQFF
many	-	10	TRBV7-9	TRBJ1-1	TGTGCCATATTGACAACTGAAGCTTTCTTT	CAILTTEAFF
many	TRBD2	19	TRBV12-3/TRBV12-4	TRBJ2-3	TGTGCCAGCAGTTCCTGGACTAGCCTTACCAGACTTAGCACAGATACGCAGTATTTT	CASSSWTSLTRLSTDTQYF
many	TRBD1	12	TRBV20-1	TRBJ1-1	TGCAGTGCTTACAGGGGGCACACTGAAGCTTTCTTT	CSAYRGHTEAFF
many	TRBD2	17	TRBV7-9	TRBJ2-1	TGTGCCAGCAGCTTTACTAGCGGGAGTTATACCTACAATGAGCAGTTCTTC	CASSFTSGSYTYNEQFF
many	-	15	TRBV5-1	TRBJ1-2	TGCGCCAGCAGCTTGGGGGGGGACGGATTCTATGGCTACACCTTC	CASSLGGDGFYGYTF
many	TRBD1	15	TRBV28	TRBJ1-6	TGTGCCAGCAGTTTAGAGGCAGGGGGAAATTCACCCCTCCACTTT	CASSLEAGGNSPLHF
many	-	13	TRBV12-3/TRBV12-4	TRBJ2-3	TGTGCCAGCAGTTTATTTACGCCAGATACGCAGTATTTT	CASSLFTPDTQYF
many	-	11	TRBV6-2/TRBV6-3	TRBJ1-5	TGTGCCAGCAGGGACGATCAGCCCCAGCATTTT	CASRDDQPQHF
many	-	18	TRBV4-1	TRBJ2-3	TGCGCCAGCAGCCTACTATGGCTTGATGCGGGGCCCACAGATACGCAGTATTTT	CASSLLWLDAGPTDTQYF